These 9 T cell receptor beta chains came from one sample sequenced in a study of cytomegalovirus exposure and HLA in healthy donors. PCR involved 60 Vbeta and 13 Jbeta primers. Using immunoSEQ multiplex PCR, the repertoire was profiled, and TCRdb retains in-frame clones only, with some absent. The sample consists of approximately 240,000 clones, approximately 82% of them appearing once. Sequences were obtained from PBMCs. These receptor sequences come from a woman aged 40 to 55 in good health and CMV-seronegative.

V is TRBV27 and J is TRBJ2-1, with TRBD2 identical over 11 bases. Looked up from germline, CDR1 is MNHEY and CDR2 is SMNVEV (reference sequence). V shed 4 bases, J shed 0 bases, and the junction held 8 bases outside the gene matches. This CDR3 is 18 amino acids long. The CDR3 DNA sequence: TGTGCCAGCAGTTATCGGACTAGCGGGTTCCGCTCCTACAATGAGCAGTTCTTC. Amino acid sequence: CASSYRTSGFRSYNEQFF.

This clone was observed a handful of times. This chain links TRBV10-1 with TRBJ1-3, with 7 bases lining up with TRBD1. Looked up from germline, CDR1 is WNHNN and CDR2 is SYGVQD (reference sequence). The junction had 7 bases not matched to a gene; V was cut back by 5 bases and J by 6 bases. The CDR3 spans 14 residues. The CDR3 region has the DNA TGCGCCAGCAGTACCGGACAGGACGAAAACACCATATATTTT. This translates into CASSTGQDENTIYF.

The chain is built from TRBV6-5 and TRBJ2-7; the match to TRBD1 covers 8 bases. The CDR3 loop spans 14 amino acids. J was trimmed by 6 bases and V by 2 bases; bases with no gene match: 6. Germline V gene data show CDR1 as MNHEY and CDR2 as SVGAGI. As DNA, the CDR3 is TGTGCCAGCAGTTACCCCACAGGGGGTGGCGAGCAGTACTTC. Its translation is CASSYPTGGGEQYF.

This rearrangement joins TRBV2 to TRBJ2-7, with D possibly TRBD1 on 8 matching bases. Germline loops: CDR1 SNHLY, CDR2 FYNNEI. The CDR3 length is 15 residues. V was clipped by 5 bases and J by 2 bases, with 16 bases between them. CDR3 sequence (DNA): TGTGCCAGCAGTCCCACAGGGGGGGCGGCCTACGAGCAGTACTTC. Its translation is CASSPTGGAAYEQYF.

This clone was seen a single time. V usage is TRBV27 and J usage is TRBJ2-5, with D maybe TRBD1 (6 bases). Trimming removed 10 bases from V and 6 bases from J, with 18 bases in between. Germline assignment: CDR1 MNHEY and CDR2 SMNVEV (reference sequence). The length of the CDR3 is 13 residues. The CDR3 region is CATARQGLKTQYF. In nucleotides, the CDR3 is TGTGCCACCGCCAGGCAGGGGCTAAAGACCCAGTACTTC.

This rearrangement joins TRBV15 to TRBJ2-3; unclear D gene. Germline lookup yields CDR1 LNHNV and CDR2 YYDKDF (reference sequence). This CDR3 has 15 residues. The ends were cut back, 5 bases at V and 0 bases at J, with 12 bases in the middle. The CDR3 loop is CATSRLRTSTDTQYF. Here the CDR3 DNA reads TGTGCCACCAGCCGATTGAGAACTAGCACAGATACGCAGTATTTT. Full variable domain (rest looked up from reference TRBV15 and TRBJ2-3): DAMVIQNPRYQVTQFGKPVTLSCSQTLNHNVMYWYQQKSSQAPKLLFHYYDKDFNNEADTPDNFQSRRPNTSFCFLDIRSPGLGDTAMYLCATSRLRTSTDTQYFGPGTRLTVL.

V and J are TRBV4-1 and TRBJ2-7; 7 bases align to TRBD2. The CDR3 extends over 15 amino acids. The germline CDR1 and CDR2 sequences are MGHRA and YSYEKL. V lost 6 bases, J lost 2 bases, and 10 bases stayed unmatched. As DNA, the CDR3 is TGCGCCAGCAGTCCCGGGGGAGGGCGGGCCTACGAGCAGTACTTC. Translating gives CASSPGGGRAYEQYF.

This chain joins TRBV7-6 and TRBJ2-3; 12 positions match TRBD2. This CDR3 is 17 amino acids long. CDR1 is SGHVS and CDR2 is FNYEAQ in the germline V gene. Unmatched junction bases numbered 6, after V lost 5 bases and J lost 0 bases. CDR3 DNA: TGTGCCAGCAGCGCGACTAGCGGGGGATATAGCACAGATACGCAGTATTTT. Its protein is CASSATSGGYSTDTQYF.

The chain employs TRBV5-4 and TRBJ1-4; 7 bases map to TRBD1. The CDR3 spans 15 residues. The germline CDR1 and CDR2 sequences are SGHNT and YYREEE (reference sequence). After removal of 3 bases from V and 5 bases from J, the junction contained 7 bases not matched to a gene. For the CDR3, the DNA is TGTGCCAGCAGCTCGCGACAGGGTAGAAATGAAAAACTGTTTTTT. Encoded protein: CASSSRQGRNEKLFF.